The 18 T cell receptor beta chains reported below all come from one sample, sequenced in a study of cytomegalovirus exposure and HLA in healthy donors. Researchers ran the PCR with 60 Vbeta and 13 Jbeta primers. Measured with immunoSEQ multiplex PCR; TCRdb has only the in-frame clones, and not every one. Of about 180,000 clones listed, 80% are singletons. The sequenced sample was PBMCs. These receptors were taken from a man aged 30 to 39 in good health and CMV-seropositive.

This rearrangement joins TRBV5-6 to TRBJ1-1; D not resolved. Germline assignment: CDR1 SGHDT and CDR2 YYEEEE. V lost 1 base and J 8 bases, leaving 9 bases between the germline ends. The CDR3 length is 12 residues. Written as DNA, the CDR3 is TGTGCCAGCAGCTTGATGCTAGGCGAAGCTTTCTTT. This encodes CASSLMLGEAFF.

J is TRBJ1-5 and V is TRBV18, with D possibly TRBD1 on 6 matching bases. The CDR3 length is 14 residues. Germline values: CDR1 KGHSH, CDR2 LQKENI. V lost 3 bases, J lost 3 bases, and 9 bases lay in between. CDR3 residues: CASSPNRDNQPQHF. DNA of the CDR3: TGTGCCAGCTCACCCAACAGGGACAATCAGCCCCAGCATTTT.

This clone was seen a single time. The chain combines TRBV9 with TRBJ1-5; D remains unclear. This CDR3 has 15 amino acids. V lost 3 bases, J lost 0 bases, and 10 bases lay in between. The germline CDR1 and CDR2 sequences are SGDLS and YYNGEE. CDR3 protein: CASSATPYSNQPQHF. For the CDR3, the DNA is TGTGCCAGCAGCGCAACACCTTATAGCAATCAGCCCCAGCATTTT.

V and J are TRBV7-8 and TRBJ2-5; TRBD1 aligns across 7 bases. CDR1 and CDR2 (germline): SGHVS, FQNEAQ. The CDR3 is made up of 14 amino acids. The V gene end was trimmed by 5 bases and the J gene end by 4 bases; junction bases not matched to a gene: 7. The CDR3, as DNA: TGTGCCAGCAGCCCGCTAGGGGGCGGAGAGACCCAGTACTTC. Its translation is CASSPLGGGETQYF. The entire variable domain, with the rest obtained from reference TRBV7-8 and TRBJ2-5, is as follows: GAGVSQSPRYKVAKRGQDVALRCDPISGHVSLFWYQQALGQGPEFLTYFQNEAQLDKSGLPSDRFFAERPEGSVSTLKIQRTQQEDSAVYLCASSPLGGGETQYFGPGTRLLVL.

Points on this clone: Sequence at one end of the junction differs from germline and may be a read error. The gene calls are TRBV19 and TRBJ1-2; no firm D call. Per germline, CDR1 LNHDA and CDR2 SQIVND (reference sequence). The CDR3 runs 16 residues. CDR3 nucleotides: TGTGCCAGTAGTATAAGGACTCTAGCGTCTAGCTATGGCTACGCCTTC. It encodes CASSIRTLASSYGYAF.

The gene calls are TRBV27 and TRBJ2-7, with D perhaps matching TRBD1 (5 bases). CDR3 length equals 14 residues. The V end lost 2 bases, the J end lost 2 bases, and 10 bases lay between the germline ends. CDR1 is MNHEY, CDR2 SMNVEV, per germline (reference sequence). This CDR3 reads CASSLDAGTYEQYF. DNA for the CDR3: TGTGCCAGCAGTTTAGACGCAGGGACCTACGAGCAGTACTTC.

The rearrangement joins TRBV7-9 to TRBJ2-3; no firm D call. V was cut by 5 bases and J by 2 bases, with 11 bases left in between. Germline values: CDR1 SEHNR, CDR2 FQNEAQ (reference sequence). CDR3 length: 14 residues. CDR3 residues: CASSPQITTDTQYF. The DNA of the CDR3 is TGTGCCAGCAGCCCGCAGATAACCACAGATACGCAGTATTTT. The variable domain in full, completed from reference TRBV7-9 and TRBJ2-3, reads DTGVSQNPRHKITKRGQNVTFRCDPISEHNRLYWYRQTLGQGPEFLTYFQNEAQLEKSRLLSDRFSAERPKGSFSTLEIQRTEQGDSAMYLCASSPQITTDTQYFGPGTRLTVL.

This clone has just one count. The chain is built from TRBV5-1 and TRBJ2-3; 8 nucleotides line up with TRBD2. After removal of 4 bases from V and 0 bases from J, the junction contained 10 bases not matched to a gene. Germline CDR1 SGHRS, CDR2 YFSETQ. The CDR3 runs 17 residues. As DNA, the CDR3 is TGCGCCAGCAGCATTATCAAATTAGCGGGGAGCACAGATACGCAGTATTTT. This translates into CASSIIKLAGSTDTQYF.

The chain carries TRBV4-2 and TRBJ2-3; 7 positions agree with TRBD2. The CDR3 is 16 amino acids. Germline values: CDR1 LGHNA, CDR2 YNFKEQ. Trimming removed 0 bases from V and 8 bases from J; junction bases left unmatched: 11. The CDR3 loop reads CASSQEGGAGRITQYF. In DNA form, the CDR3 reads TGTGCCAGCAGCCAAGAAGGAGGAGCGGGACGAATTACGCAGTATTTT.

V gene TRBV19 combines with J gene TRBJ2-7; possible D gene TRBD1, 5 bases. Germline CDR1 and CDR2: LNHDA and SQIVND (reference sequence). Trimming pared 6 bases from V and 1 base from J, leaving 13 bases between. This CDR3 contains 14 residues. The CDR3: CASRESTASYEQYF. CDR3 nucleotide sequence: TGTGCCAGTAGGGAATCGACAGCATCCTACGAGCAGTACTTC. The variable domain in full, with the rest retrieved from reference TRBV19 and TRBJ2-7, is DGGITQSPKYLFRKEGQNVTLSCEQNLNHDAMYWYRQDPGQGLRLIYYSQIVNDFQKGDIAEGYSVSREKKESFPLTVTSAQKNPTAFYLCASRESTASYEQYFGPGTRLTVT.

Written as DNA, the CDR3 is TGTGCCAGCAGCTTAGAGGGACTAGCGGGAGGGCCGGGCGAGCAGTACTTC. Translated: CASSLEGLAGGPGEQYF. The chain links TRBV7-8 to TRBJ2-7, with TRBD2 matching over 16 bases. The CDR3 consists of 17 residues. V shed 1 base, J shed 6 bases, and the junction held 6 bases outside the gene matches. CDR1 is SGHVS and CDR2 is FQNEAQ in the germline V gene.

This chain connects TRBV6-6 to TRBJ2-7, with D possibly being TRBD2 (7 bases). The germline gives CDR1 MNHNY, CDR2 SVGAGI (reference sequence). Trimming left V 6 bases short and J 4 bases short, with 19 bases between. The CDR3 length is 15 residues. The CDR3 DNA reads as TGTGCCAGCAGCTCCTGGGAGGGGGGCCCTTACGAGCAGTACTTC. Its protein is CASSSWEGGPYEQYF.

The chain has TRBV7-3 and TRBJ2-1; TRBD2 is a possible D gene (6 bases). V lost 3 bases and J lost 1, with 10 bases in between. There are 15 residues in the CDR3. Germline V gene lookup returns CDR1 SGHTA and CDR2 FQGTGA. CDR3 sequence (DNA): TGTGCCAGCAGCTTGACTAGTCAGTCCTACAATGAGCAGTTCTTC. Protein: CASSLTSQSYNEQFF.

The V call is TRBV12-2, the J call TRBJ2-7; TRBD1, the table's D call, was not compared with the DNA. TRBV12-2 is a known pseudogene. The CDR3 covers 15 residues. Written as DNA, the CDR3 is TGTGCAAGTCGCTTACTTCCGGGACAGAGCTACGAGCAGTACTTC. This gives the protein CASRLLPGQSYEQYF.

The V call is TRBV28, the J call TRBJ2-2; 7 bases line up with TRBD1. The CDR3 is 14 amino acids. With V trimmed by 8 bases and J by 7 bases, 10 bases remained unmatched. CDR1 and CDR2 from the germline V gene are MDHEN and SYDVKM. The CDR3 region is CASDSGTEHGELFF. The CDR3 DNA is TGTGCCAGCGACTCCGGGACAGAGCACGGGGAGCTGTTTTTT.

V is TRBV7-9 and J is TRBJ2-5, with 8 positions matching TRBD1. Germline CDR1 is SEHNR and CDR2 is FQNEAQ (reference sequence). Trimming removed 5 bases from V and 0 bases from J; junction bases left unmatched: 5. CDR3 length: 15 residues. The CDR3 nucleotides read TGTGCCAGCAGCGCCTACAGGGGGGACCAAGAGACCCAGTACTTC. Residues: CASSAYRGDQETQYF.

The rearrangement uses TRBV2 and TRBJ1-2, with D possibly TRBD1 on 5 matching bases. The CDR3 runs to 14 residues. The V gene's germline CDR1 is SNHLY and CDR2 FYNNEI. Trimming shortened V by 0 bases and J by 7 bases, and 12 bases separated the two germline ends. DNA for the CDR3: TGTGCCAGCAGTGAAGCTAATAGGGACTTTGGCTACACCTTC. Protein product: CASSEANRDFGYTF.

The chain joins TRBV10-1 to TRBJ1-5; 7 positions agree with TRBD1. J lost 4 bases, V lost 2 bases, and 5 bases had no gene match. CDR1 and CDR2 from the germline V gene are WNHNN and SYGVQD (reference sequence). The CDR3 consists of 15 residues. This chain's CDR3 is CASSENPGQNQPQHF. The CDR3 bases are TGCGCCAGCAGTGAGAACCCGGGACAGAATCAGCCCCAGCATTTT.